Sequencing of this T cell receptor (beta chain) was carried out in a study of blood T cell repertoires in COVID-19. In the study overall: The origin of the acute and convalescent COVID-19 samples was the United States, Italy and Spain. From T cells, B-cell-depleted T cells, or PBMCs came the material, which was cDNA or gDNA.

The data were produced by immunoSEQ multiplex PCR, yet TCRdb's version contains in-frame clones alone and is incomplete. The sample consists of roughly 73,000 clones, roughly 84% of them appearing once. The CDR3 is made up of 14 amino acids. Trimming removed 4 bases from V and 4 bases from J, with 13 bases in between. Germline assignment: CDR1 SNHLY and CDR2 FYNNEI. Specimen: peripheral blood. The receptor's source is a man aged 65-85 years with active or convalescent COVID-19. V and J are TRBV2 and TRBJ1-2; the D is unclear. The DNA of the CDR3 is TGTGCCAGCAGTGGGCGGCAACAAAGCTATGGCTACACCTTC. Its translation is CASSGRQQSYGYTF.